This entry describes one T cell receptor (beta chain). The antigen remains undetermined. CDR1 and CDR2 from the germline V gene are SGHRS and YFSETQ. This CDR3 spans 16 amino acids. V shed 0 bases and J shed 2 bases, with 12 bases lying between them. This sample was included in a study of T cells in Graves' hyperthyroidism and ophthalmopathy. The study's findings and limits: Most expanded thyroid clonotypes above 0.001 also appeared in blood.

From RNA transcripts, TCR beta CDR3 regions were amplified. HTBI primers were used for first-round RT-PCR of the TCR CDR3. Via MiXCR, TCRdb re-called the multiplex PCR reads, giving one row per CDR3 protein. The data contain some 350,000 distinct CDR3 sequences, around a quarter of them singletons. This receptor was taken from a man aged 50-60 years with Graves' hyperthyroidism. The rearrangement uses TRBV5-1 and TRBJ2-1; the D gene is possibly TRBD2 (7 bases). Sequencing used blood. The CDR3: CASSLVGGGPYNEQFF. CDR3 DNA sequence: TGCGCCAGCAGCTTGGTTGGGGGGGGGCCCTACAATGAGCAGTTCTTC.